The 3 T cell receptor beta chains below all came from one sample that was sequenced in a study of blood T cell repertoires in COVID-19 (dated by TCRdb to the early 2020s). The library was generated by the immunoSEQ multiplex PCR assay. TCRdb limited this immuneACCESS table to in-frame rearrangements with V and J called. A share of clones is missing; checked studies link under half to unresolved V genes, and the rest is unexplained. This sample is represented by 6,000 to 9,500 clones; over 70% of them were singletons. The ten biggest clones cover about 17% of the sample. The sample comprised peripheral blood. These receptors came from a human donor in a cohort sampled during active COVID-19.

The V gene is TRBV4-3, the J gene TRBJ2-5, with 8 bases identical to TRBD1. The V gene end was trimmed by 4 bases and the J gene end by 0 bases; junction bases not matched to a gene: 4. CDR1 is LGHNA and CDR2 is YSLEER in the germline V gene. CDR3 size: 15 residues. The CDR3 reads CASSPGTGDQETQYF. CDR3 bases: TGCGCCAGCAGCCCCGGGACAGGCGACCAAGAGACCCAGTACTTC.

The rearrangement joins TRBV7-9 to TRBJ2-7; the D gene is possibly TRBD2 (5 bases). Trimming removed 7 bases from V and 4 bases from J, with 11 bases in between. This CDR3 is built from 12 residues. Germline values: CDR1 SEHNR, CDR2 FQNEAQ (reference sequence). CDR3 protein: CASTRGQYEQYF. The CDR3 coding sequence is TGTGCCAGCACCAGAGGGCAGTACGAGCAGTACTTC.

The chain uses TRBV11-1 and TRBJ1-1, with TRBD1 identical over 9 bases. The CDR3 contains 15 residues. Germline V gene lookup returns CDR1 SGHAT and CDR2 FQDESV (reference sequence). The ends lost 5 bases at V and 0 bases at J; junction bases unmatched: 4. The CDR3 coding sequence is TGTGCCAGCAGCCCCGGGACAGGGTTGAACACTGAAGCTTTCTTT. Amino acid sequence: CASSPGTGLNTEAFF.